This TCR beta chain derives from a study of T cell repertoires in cytomegalovirus infection. Trimming pared 0 bases from V and 3 bases from J, leaving 17 bases between. The CDR3 is 17 residues long. This clonotype was found a few times. The antigen is not known. MiXCR, run by TCRdb on the reads, gives a single entry per CDR3 protein. The table has around 770,000 distinct CDR3 sequences, 25% to 35% seen once. The chain links TRBV23-1 to TRBJ2-5; D is undetermined. TRBV23-1 counts as an open reading frame of uncertain function. This clonotype was obtained from a human donor in good health (CMV status not recorded). Some clones in this sample may be carry-over from other donors' samples. The input for sequencing was cultured CD8+ T cells from PBMCs, taken from culture after CMV antigen stimulation. The CDR3 nucleotides read TGCGCCAGCAGTCAATCGGAACGTCCGAAGTTGGAAGAGACCCAGTACTTC. Protein sequence: CASSQSERPKLEETQYF.